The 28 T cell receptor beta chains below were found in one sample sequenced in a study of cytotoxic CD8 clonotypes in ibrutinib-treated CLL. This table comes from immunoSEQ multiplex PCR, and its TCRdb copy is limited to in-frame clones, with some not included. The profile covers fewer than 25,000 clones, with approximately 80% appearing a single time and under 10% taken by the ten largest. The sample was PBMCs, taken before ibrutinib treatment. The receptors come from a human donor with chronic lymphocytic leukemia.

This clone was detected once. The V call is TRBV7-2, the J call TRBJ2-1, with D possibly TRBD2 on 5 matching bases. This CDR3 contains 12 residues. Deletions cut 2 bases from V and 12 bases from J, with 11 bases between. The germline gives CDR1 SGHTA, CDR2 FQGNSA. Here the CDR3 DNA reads TGTGCCAGCAGCTTATTGTTAGGAGGGCAGTTCTTC. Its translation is CASSLLLGGQFF. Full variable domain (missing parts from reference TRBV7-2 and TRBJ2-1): GAGVSQSPSNKVTEKGKDVELRCDPISGHTALYWYRQSLGQGLEFLIYFQGNSAPDKSGLPSDRFSAERTGGSVSTLTIQRTQQEDSAVYLCASSLLLGGQFFGPGTRLTVL.

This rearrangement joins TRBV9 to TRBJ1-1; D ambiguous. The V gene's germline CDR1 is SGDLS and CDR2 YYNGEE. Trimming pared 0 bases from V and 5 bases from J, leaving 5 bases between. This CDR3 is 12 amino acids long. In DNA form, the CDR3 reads TGTGCCAGCAGCGTAGGAGAGACTGAAGCTTTCTTT. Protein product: CASSVGETEAFF.

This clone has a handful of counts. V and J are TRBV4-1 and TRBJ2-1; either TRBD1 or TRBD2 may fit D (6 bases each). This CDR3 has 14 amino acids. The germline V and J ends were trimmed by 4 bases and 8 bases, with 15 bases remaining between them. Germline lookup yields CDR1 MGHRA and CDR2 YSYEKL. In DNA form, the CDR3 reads TGCGCCAGCAGCCGCCGGGGGCCCTATTATGAGCAGTTCTTC. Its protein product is CASSRRGPYYEQFF.

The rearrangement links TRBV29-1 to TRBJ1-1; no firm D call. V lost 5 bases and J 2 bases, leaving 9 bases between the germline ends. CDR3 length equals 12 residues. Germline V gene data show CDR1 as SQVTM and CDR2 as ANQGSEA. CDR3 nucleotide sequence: TGCAGCGTTAAGAGGTCCAACACTGAAGCTTTCTTT. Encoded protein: CSVKRSNTEAFF.

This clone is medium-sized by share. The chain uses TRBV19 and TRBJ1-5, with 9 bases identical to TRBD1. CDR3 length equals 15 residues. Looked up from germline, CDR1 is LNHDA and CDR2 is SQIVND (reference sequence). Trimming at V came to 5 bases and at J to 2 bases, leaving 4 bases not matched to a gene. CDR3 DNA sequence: TGTGCCAGTAGTGAAACAGGGGGCGGCAATCAGCCCCAGCATTTT. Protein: CASSETGGGNQPQHF. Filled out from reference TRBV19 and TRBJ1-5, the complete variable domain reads DGGITQSPKYLFRKEGQNVTLSCEQNLNHDAMYWYRQDPGQGLRLIYYSQIVNDFQKGDIAEGYSVSREKKESFPLTVTSAQKNPTAFYLCASSETGGGNQPQHFGDGTRLSIL.

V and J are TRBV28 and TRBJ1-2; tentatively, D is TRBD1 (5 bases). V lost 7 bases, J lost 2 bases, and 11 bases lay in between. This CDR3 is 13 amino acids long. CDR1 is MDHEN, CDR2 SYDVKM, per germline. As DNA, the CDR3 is TGTGCCAGCATCACCGCAGGGAACTATGGCTACACCTTC. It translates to CASITAGNYGYTF.

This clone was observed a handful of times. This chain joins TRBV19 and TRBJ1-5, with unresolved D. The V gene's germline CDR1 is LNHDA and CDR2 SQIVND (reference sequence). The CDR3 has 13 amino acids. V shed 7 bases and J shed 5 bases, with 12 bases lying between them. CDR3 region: CASKVPGDQPQHF. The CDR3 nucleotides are TGTGCCAGTAAAGTACCGGGTGATCAGCCCCAGCATTTT. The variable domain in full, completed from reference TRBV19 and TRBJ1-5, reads DGGITQSPKYLFRKEGQNVTLSCEQNLNHDAMYWYRQDPGQGLRLIYYSQIVNDFQKGDIAEGYSVSREKKESFPLTVTSAQKNPTAFYLCASKVPGDQPQHFGDGTRLSIL.

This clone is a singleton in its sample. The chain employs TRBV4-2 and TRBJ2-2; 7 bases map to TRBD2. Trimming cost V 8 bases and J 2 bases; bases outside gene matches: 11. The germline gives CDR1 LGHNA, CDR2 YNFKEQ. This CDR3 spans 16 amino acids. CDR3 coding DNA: TGTGCCAGCGGAAGCGGGGAAGGGTTCAACACCGGGGAGCTGTTTTTT. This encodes CASGSGEGFNTGELFF.

The CDR3 DNA is TGTGCCAGCAGCTTTAGGGGCGGCGCCCGCACAGATACGCAGTATTTT. This translates into CASSFRGGARTDTQYF. The V call is TRBV11-1, the J call TRBJ2-3; TRBD1 might be the D (5 bases). The germline CDR1 and CDR2 sequences are SGHAT and FQDESV (reference sequence). Trimming pared 3 bases from V and 1 base from J, leaving 14 bases between. This CDR3 has 16 residues.

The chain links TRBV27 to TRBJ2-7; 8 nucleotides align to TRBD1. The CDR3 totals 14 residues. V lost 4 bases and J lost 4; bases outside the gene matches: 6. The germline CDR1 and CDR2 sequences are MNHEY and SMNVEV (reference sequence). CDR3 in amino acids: CASSSQGVRYEQYF. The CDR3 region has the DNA TGTGCCAGCAGTTCACAGGGGGTTCGATACGAGCAGTACTTC.

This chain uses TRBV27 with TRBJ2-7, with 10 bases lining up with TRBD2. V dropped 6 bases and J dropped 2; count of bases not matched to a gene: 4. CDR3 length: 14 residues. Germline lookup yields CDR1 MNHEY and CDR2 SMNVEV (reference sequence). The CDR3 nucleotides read TGTGCCAGCAGAGGACTAGCGGCCCCCTACGAGCAGTACTTC. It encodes CASRGLAAPYEQYF.

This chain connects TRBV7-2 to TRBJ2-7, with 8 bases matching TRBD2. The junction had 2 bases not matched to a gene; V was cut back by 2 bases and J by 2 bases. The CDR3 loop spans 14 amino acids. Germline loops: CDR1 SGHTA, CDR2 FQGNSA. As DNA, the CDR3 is TGTGCCAGCAGCTTATTGCGGGGGGCCTACGAGCAGTACTTC. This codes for CASSLLRGAYEQYF.

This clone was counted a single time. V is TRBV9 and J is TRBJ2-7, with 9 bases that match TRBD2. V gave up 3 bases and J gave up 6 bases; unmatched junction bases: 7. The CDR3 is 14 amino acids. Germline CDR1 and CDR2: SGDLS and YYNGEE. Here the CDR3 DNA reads TGTGCCAGCAGCGAAGGCGGGAGGGGCTCCGAGCAGTACTTC. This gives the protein CASSEGGRGSEQYF. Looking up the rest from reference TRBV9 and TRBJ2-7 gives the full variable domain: DSGVTQTPKHLITATGQRVTLRCSPRSGDLSVYWYQQSLDQGLQFLIQYYNGEERAKGNILERFSAQQFPDLHSELNLSSLELGDSALYFCASSEGGRGSEQYFGPGTRLTVT.

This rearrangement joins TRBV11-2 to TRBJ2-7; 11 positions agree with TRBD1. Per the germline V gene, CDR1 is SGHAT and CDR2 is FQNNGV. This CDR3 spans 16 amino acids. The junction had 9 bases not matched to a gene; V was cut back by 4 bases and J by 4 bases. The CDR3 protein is CASSSIRGQGAYEQYF. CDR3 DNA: TGTGCCAGCAGCTCAATCCGAGGACAGGGGGCGTACGAGCAGTACTTC.

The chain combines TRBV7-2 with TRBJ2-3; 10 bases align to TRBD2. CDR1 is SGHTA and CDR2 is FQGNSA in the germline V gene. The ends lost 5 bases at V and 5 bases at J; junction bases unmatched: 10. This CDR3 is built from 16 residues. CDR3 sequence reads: CASSPRLAGVGDTQYF. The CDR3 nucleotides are TGTGCCAGCAGCCCCCGGCTAGCGGGAGTGGGAGATACGCAGTATTTT.

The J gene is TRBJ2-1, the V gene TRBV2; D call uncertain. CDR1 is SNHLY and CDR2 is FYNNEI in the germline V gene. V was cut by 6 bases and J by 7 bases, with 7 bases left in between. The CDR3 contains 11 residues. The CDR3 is CASRAMNEQFF. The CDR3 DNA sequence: TGTGCCAGCAGAGCTATGAATGAGCAGTTCTTC.

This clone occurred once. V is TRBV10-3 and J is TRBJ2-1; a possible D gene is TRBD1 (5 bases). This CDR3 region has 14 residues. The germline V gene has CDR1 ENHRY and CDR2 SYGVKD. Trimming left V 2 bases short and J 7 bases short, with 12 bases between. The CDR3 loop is CAISEAGNVNEQFF. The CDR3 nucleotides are TGTGCCATCAGTGAGGCAGGGAATGTGAATGAGCAGTTCTTC.

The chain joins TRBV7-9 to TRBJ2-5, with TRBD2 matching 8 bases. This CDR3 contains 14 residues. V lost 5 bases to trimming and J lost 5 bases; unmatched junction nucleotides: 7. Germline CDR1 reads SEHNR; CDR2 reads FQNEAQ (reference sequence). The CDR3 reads CASSLGGGQETQYF. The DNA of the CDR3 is TGTGCCAGCAGCCTGGGCGGGGGGCAGGAGACCCAGTACTTC. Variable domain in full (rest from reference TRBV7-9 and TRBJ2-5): DTGVSQNPRHKITKRGQNVTFRCDPISEHNRLYWYRQTLGQGPEFLTYFQNEAQLEKSRLLSDRFSAERPKGSFSTLEIQRTEQGDSAMYLCASSLGGGQETQYFGPGTRLLVL.

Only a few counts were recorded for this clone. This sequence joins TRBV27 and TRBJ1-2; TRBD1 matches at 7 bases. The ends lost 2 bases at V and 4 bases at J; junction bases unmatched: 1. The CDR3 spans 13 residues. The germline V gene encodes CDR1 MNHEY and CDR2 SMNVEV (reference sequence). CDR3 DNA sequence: TGTGCCAGCAGTTTAGCAGGGGGCTATGGCTACACCTTC. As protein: CASSLAGGYGYTF.

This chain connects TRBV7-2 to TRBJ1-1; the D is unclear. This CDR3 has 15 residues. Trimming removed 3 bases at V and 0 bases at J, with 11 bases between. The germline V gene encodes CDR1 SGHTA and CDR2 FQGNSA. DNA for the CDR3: TGTGCCAGCAGCTTTGTCGGCAATATGAACACTGAAGCTTTCTTT. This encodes CASSFVGNMNTEAFF.

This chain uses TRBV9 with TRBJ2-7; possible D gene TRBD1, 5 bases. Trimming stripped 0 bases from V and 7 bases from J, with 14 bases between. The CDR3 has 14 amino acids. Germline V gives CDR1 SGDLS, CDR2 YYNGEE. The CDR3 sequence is CASSVDTGGGEQYF. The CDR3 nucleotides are TGTGCCAGCAGCGTAGACACAGGTGGCGGAGAGCAGTACTTC.

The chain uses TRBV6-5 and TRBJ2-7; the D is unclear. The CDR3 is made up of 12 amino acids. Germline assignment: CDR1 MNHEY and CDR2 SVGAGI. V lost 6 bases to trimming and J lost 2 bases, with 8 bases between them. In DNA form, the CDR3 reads TGTGCCAGCAGGGCGACGACCTACGAGCAGTACTTC. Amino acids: CASRATTYEQYF.

The CDR3 loop reads CASSYSIPGPQETQYF. The CDR3 bases are TGTGCCAGCAGTTACTCGATTCCAGGGCCACAAGAGACCCAGTACTTC. The gene calls are TRBV6-5 and TRBJ2-5, with a weak D call TRBD1 (5 bases). The CDR3 length is 16 residues. With 0 bases removed from V and 2 bases from J, the gap between germline ends came to 13 bases. Germline CDR1 MNHEY, CDR2 SVGAGI.

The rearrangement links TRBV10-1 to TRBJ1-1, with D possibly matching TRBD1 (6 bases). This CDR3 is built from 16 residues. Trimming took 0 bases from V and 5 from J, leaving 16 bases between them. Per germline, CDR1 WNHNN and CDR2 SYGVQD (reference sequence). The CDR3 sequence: CASSESRSGEGTEAFF. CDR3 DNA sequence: TGCGCCAGCAGTGAGTCGAGGTCAGGGGAAGGGACTGAAGCTTTCTTT.

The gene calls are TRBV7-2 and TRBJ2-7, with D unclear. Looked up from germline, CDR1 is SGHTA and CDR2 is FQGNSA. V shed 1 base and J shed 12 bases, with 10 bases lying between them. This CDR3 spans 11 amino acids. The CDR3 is CASSLDMVSYF. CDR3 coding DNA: TGTGCCAGCAGCTTAGATATGGTCTCGTACTTC.

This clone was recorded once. CDR3 protein: CASSEEGRGNYGYTF. CDR3 nucleotides: TGTGCCAGCAGTGAAGAGGGGAGGGGAAACTATGGCTACACCTTC. The genes are TRBV2 and TRBJ1-2; D possibly corresponds to TRBD1 (5 bases). The CDR3 has 15 amino acids. Per germline, CDR1 SNHLY and CDR2 FYNNEI. Trimming removed 1 base at V and 2 bases at J, with 11 bases between.

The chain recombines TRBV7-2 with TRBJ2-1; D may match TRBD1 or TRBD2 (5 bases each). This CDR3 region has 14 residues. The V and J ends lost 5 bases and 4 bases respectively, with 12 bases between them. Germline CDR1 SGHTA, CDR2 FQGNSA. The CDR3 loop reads CASSHRDEYNEQFF. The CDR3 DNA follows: TGTGCCAGCAGCCACCGGGACGAATACAATGAGCAGTTCTTC.

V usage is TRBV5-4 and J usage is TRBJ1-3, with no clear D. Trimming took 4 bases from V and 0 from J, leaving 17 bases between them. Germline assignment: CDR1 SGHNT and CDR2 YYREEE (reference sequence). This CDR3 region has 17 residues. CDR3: CASSPNADSNSGNTIYF. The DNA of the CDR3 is TGTGCCAGCAGCCCTAATGCGGACTCAAACTCTGGAAACACCATATATTTT.